Presented here are 20 T cell receptor beta chains from one specimen sequenced in a study of response to subunit inactivated influenza vaccine. TCRdb called the RT-PCR reads again in MiXCR, with one record for every CDR3 protein. The sample records hundreds of thousands of distinct CDR3 sequences, about 10% being singletons. The data also belong to a second study, concerning T cells expressing NK-cell markers. That investigation notes: Template switching by 5'RACE with UMIs generated the TCR beta cDNA.

The specimen was PBMCs from blood, collected on the day of vaccination. These TCRs come from a man aged 50 to 59 who received an inactivated influenza vaccine.

This clonotype showed up just a few times. The chain uses TRBV4-3 and TRBJ2-3; 7 bases agree with TRBD2. The V gene end was trimmed by 4 bases and the J gene end by 6 bases; junction bases not matched to a gene: 16. Germline values: CDR1 LGHNA, CDR2 YSLEER. The CDR3 spans 17 residues. For the CDR3, the DNA is TGCGCCAGCAGCCCGCGGAAGGCTAGCGGTTGGGGGGATACGCAGTATTTT. Residues: CASSPRKASGWGDTQYF.

This clonotype appeared a few times. The V and J genes are TRBV20-1 and TRBJ2-5; D perhaps matches TRBD2 (5 bases). With 3 bases removed from V and 2 bases from J, the gap between germline ends came to 13 bases. Germline-derived CDR1 and CDR2 are DFQATT and SNEGSKA (reference sequence). The CDR3 totals 14 residues. CDR3 nucleotides: TGCAGTGCTAGTGTGTGGAGAGGGCAAGAGACCCAGTACTTC. Translated: CSASVWRGQETQYF.

This clonotype came up a few times. The gene calls are TRBV11-1 and TRBJ2-1; D not certain. Deletions cut 1 base from V and 4 bases from J, with 8 bases between. The CDR3 loop spans 14 amino acids. Germline V gives CDR1 SGHAT, CDR2 FQDESV (reference sequence). The CDR3 nucleotides are TGTGCCAGCAGCTTAGAGGGCAGATACAATGAGCAGTTCTTC. This translates into CASSLEGRYNEQFF.

The rearrangement joins TRBV12-5 to TRBJ2-2; maybe TRBD1 (6 bases). This CDR3 region has 20 residues. V was pared by 0 bases and J by 0 bases, with 20 bases between. Germline V gives CDR1 LGHNT, CDR2 FRNRAP. CDR3 in amino acids: CASGLVLGTPQNANTGELFF. CDR3 in DNA: TGTGCTAGTGGTTTGGTACTAGGGACACCCCAAAACGCGAACACCGGGGAGCTGTTTTTT.

This clonotype has at least ten counts. The rearrangement joins TRBV6-5 to TRBJ1-1, with 9 nucleotides matching TRBD1. The CDR3 has 15 amino acids. The germline V gene encodes CDR1 MNHEY and CDR2 SVGAGI. Germline trimming cut 0 bases from V and 4 bases from J; bases unmatched to any gene: 3. The CDR3 region has the DNA TGTGCCAGCAGTTACTCGTGGGGACAGGGCACTGAAGCTTTCTTT. It specifies CASSYSWGQGTEAFF.

This sequence joins TRBV2 and TRBJ1-1; D not resolved. V was pared by 6 bases and J by 5 bases, with 16 bases between. From germline, CDR1 is SNHLY and CDR2 FYNNEI. The CDR3 spans 14 residues. The CDR3 sequence is CASRTPRTGTEAFF. Here the CDR3 DNA reads TGTGCCAGCAGGACCCCCCGGACGGGTACTGAAGCTTTCTTT.

This chain links TRBV4-3 with TRBJ2-2; TRBD2 agrees at 7 bases. The CDR3 contains 16 residues. Germline loops: CDR1 LGHNA, CDR2 YSLEER. Losses at the gene ends were 4 bases for V and 1 base for J; bases not matched to a gene: 6. In DNA form, the CDR3 reads TGCGCCAGCAGCCGCGGCGGGAGCTGGAACACCGGGGAGCTGTTTTTT. Amino acid sequence: CASSRGGSWNTGELFF.

This clonotype came up a few times. The J gene is TRBJ2-5, the V gene TRBV7-8, with TRBD2 identical over 10 bases. The CDR3 has 16 amino acids. Germline V gives CDR1 SGHVS, CDR2 FQNEAQ. Trimming at V came to 1 base and at J to 7 bases, leaving 9 bases not matched to a gene. In nucleotides, the CDR3 is TGTGCCAGCAGCTTAGGGACTAGCGGCGGCTCAGGGACCCAGTACTTC. Amino acid sequence: CASSLGTSGGSGTQYF.

This clonotype came up once. J is TRBJ1-4 and V is TRBV9, with 8 bases identical to TRBD1. CDR1 and CDR2 (germline): SGDLS, YYNGEE. V shed 3 bases and J 11 bases; nucleotides not matched to a gene: 9. The CDR3 spans 14 residues. This chain's CDR3 is CASSATGGMGKLFF. The DNA of the CDR3 is TGTGCCAGCAGCGCTACAGGGGGTATGGGTAAACTGTTTTTT.

This chain uses TRBV12-3 or TRBV12-4 with TRBJ2-7; perhaps TRBD1 as D (5 bases). CDR3 length: 15 amino acids. V lost 5 bases to trimming and J lost 3 bases, with 17 bases between them. The chain's CDR3 is CASSPRAQSDYEQYF. CDR3 nucleotide sequence: TGTGCCAGCAGTCCCAGGGCACAGTCAGACTACGAGCAGTACTTC.

The gene calls are TRBV15 and TRBJ1-2; D remains ambiguous. Trimming stripped 0 bases from V and 8 bases from J, with 10 bases between. The CDR3 sequence is 13 residues long. The germline V gene has CDR1 LNHNV and CDR2 YYDKDF (reference sequence). CDR3 residues: CATSRDRVGGYTF. The DNA of the CDR3 is TGTGCCACCAGCAGAGATAGGGTCGGGGGCTACACCTTC.

The chain recombines TRBV20-1 with TRBJ2-7; TRBD2 is a possible D gene (6 bases). V lost 3 bases, J lost 4 bases, and 13 bases lay in between. Germline CDR1 is DFQATT and CDR2 is SNEGSKA (reference sequence). The CDR3 is 13 amino acids. The CDR3 here is CSARLAEPYEQYF. The CDR3, as DNA: TGCAGTGCTAGGTTAGCGGAACCTTACGAGCAGTACTTC.

The chain couples TRBV2 to TRBJ2-5; 10 nucleotides match TRBD1. The CDR3 length is 14 residues. Per the germline V gene, CDR1 is SNHLY and CDR2 is FYNNEI. V was pared by 8 bases and J by 2 bases, with 5 bases of the junction left unmatched. The CDR3 bases are TGTGCCAGCCGCGGACAGGGGGGGCAAGAGACCCAGTACTTC. It yields the protein CASRGQGGQETQYF.

Many counts were recorded for this clonotype. V is TRBV24-1 and J is TRBJ2-1, with TRBD1 matching 7 bases. V was clipped by 4 bases and J by 2 bases; unmatched bases: 4. The CDR3 loop spans 15 amino acids. Germline assignment: CDR1 KGHDR and CDR2 SFDVKD. In DNA, the CDR3 is TGTGCCACCAGTGACGGGACAGACCCCTACAATGAGCAGTTCTTC. This sequence encodes CATSDGTDPYNEQFF.

CDR3: CASSSTGGRLYGYTF. CDR3 sequence (DNA): TGTGCCAGCAGTTCGACAGGGGGCAGACTCTATGGCTACACCTTC. This chain joins TRBV28 and TRBJ1-2; 10 nucleotides line up with TRBD1. This CDR3 has 15 amino acids. Germline V gene sequence: CDR1 MDHEN, CDR2 SYDVKM. V lost 4 bases to trimming and J lost 4 bases; unmatched junction nucleotides: 6.

This clonotype was recorded a few times. This chain joins TRBV20-1 and TRBJ2-5; 7 positions agree with TRBD1. With V trimmed by 3 bases and J by 2 bases, 6 bases remained unmatched. The CDR3 is made up of 14 amino acids. The germline V gene encodes CDR1 DFQATT and CDR2 SNEGSKA (reference sequence). This CDR3 reads CSARRGTVQETQYF. The DNA for the CDR3 is TGCAGTGCTAGGAGGGGGACAGTTCAAGAGACCCAGTACTTC.

The table lists this clonotype with a few counts. The chain links TRBV18 to TRBJ2-2; a possible D gene is TRBD2 (6 bases). The germline CDR1 and CDR2 sequences are KGHSH and LQKENI. The CDR3 is made up of 13 amino acids. V was clipped by 2 bases and J by 6 bases, with 7 bases between them. The CDR3 sequence is CASSPGRSGELFF. The CDR3 DNA sequence: TGTGCCAGCTCACCAGGGAGGTCCGGGGAGCTGTTTTTT.

This clonotype was observed a few times. The chain is built from TRBV27 and TRBJ2-7; tentative D call: TRBD2 (6 bases). Germline CDR1 reads MNHEY; CDR2 reads SMNVEV (reference sequence). The CDR3 contains 17 residues. Trimming stripped 5 bases from V and 2 bases from J, with 22 bases between. CDR3 coding DNA: TGTGCCAGCAGTCCTGCCACCCATAGCGGTATCCCCTACGAGCAGTACTTC. Amino acid sequence: CASSPATHSGIPYEQYF.

The chain carries TRBV6-1 and TRBJ2-7; maybe TRBD1 (6 bases). CDR3 length equals 14 residues. V shed 6 bases and J shed 1 base, with 13 bases lying between them. Germline V lookup: CDR1 MNHNS, CDR2 SASEGT. In DNA form, the CDR3 reads TGTGCCAGCAGAGACAGGCTTAGGTCCTACGAGCAGTACTTC. Translated, it gives CASRDRLRSYEQYF.

The rearrangement uses TRBV19 and TRBJ2-2; D not certain. The CDR3 contains 16 residues. Trimming pared 2 bases from V and 0 bases from J, leaving 10 bases between. Germline CDR1 LNHDA, CDR2 SQIVND (reference sequence). CDR3 DNA sequence: TGTGCCAGTAGTATACAGGCAGGCGCGAACACCGGGGAGCTGTTTTTT. Protein: CASSIQAGANTGELFF. Full variable domain (outside the CDR3, taken from reference TRBV19 and TRBJ2-2): DGGITQSPKYLFRKEGQNVTLSCEQNLNHDAMYWYRQDPGQGLRLIYYSQIVNDFQKGDIAEGYSVSREKKESFPLTVTSAQKNPTAFYLCASSIQAGANTGELFFGEGSRLTVL.